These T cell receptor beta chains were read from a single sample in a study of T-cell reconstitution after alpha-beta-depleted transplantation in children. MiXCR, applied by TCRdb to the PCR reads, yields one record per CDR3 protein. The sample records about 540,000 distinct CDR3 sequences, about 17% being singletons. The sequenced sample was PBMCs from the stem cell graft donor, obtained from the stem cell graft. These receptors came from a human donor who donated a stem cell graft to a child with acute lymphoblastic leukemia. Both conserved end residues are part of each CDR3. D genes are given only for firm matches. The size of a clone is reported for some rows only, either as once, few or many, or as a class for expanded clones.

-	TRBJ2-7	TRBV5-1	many	CASSSGFLSAYEQYF	TGCGCCAGCAGCTCCGGTTTCCTCAGTGCCTACGAGCAGTACTTC
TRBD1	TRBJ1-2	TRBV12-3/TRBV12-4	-	CASSPVTGAHYTF	TGTGCCAGCAGTCCCGTGACAGGGGCTCACTACACCTTC
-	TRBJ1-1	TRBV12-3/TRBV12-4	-	CASIHWTEAFF	TGTGCCAGCATACACTGGACTGAAGCTTTCTTT
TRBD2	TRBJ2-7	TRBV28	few	CAARGSGSNNYEQYF	TGTGCCGCTCGGGGTAGCGGGAGTAATAACTACGAGCAGTACTTC
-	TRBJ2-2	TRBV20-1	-	CSARPVATGELFF	TGCAGTGCTAGGCCAGTAGCCACCGGGGAGCTGTTTTTT
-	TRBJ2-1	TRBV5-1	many	CASSLDGYEQFF	TGCGCCAGCAGCTTGGACGGGTATGAGCAGTTCTTC
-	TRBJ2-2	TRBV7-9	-	CASSSDKANTGELFF	TGTGCCAGCAGCTCCGACAAGGCGAACACCGGGGAGCTGTTTTTT
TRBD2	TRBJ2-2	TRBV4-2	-	CASSKASGTSGSGELFF	TGTGCCAGCAGCAAAGCTTCCGGGACTAGCGGGAGTGGGGAGCTGTTTTTT
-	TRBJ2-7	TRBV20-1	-	CSASGQVVYEQYF	TGCAGTGCTAGCGGTCAGGTGGTCTACGAGCAGTACTTC
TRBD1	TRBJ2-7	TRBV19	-	CASSVLTGTNYEQYF	TGTGCCAGTAGTGTTTTGACAGGGACCAACTACGAGCAGTACTTC
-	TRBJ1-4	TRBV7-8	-	CASSYGRAGKLFF	TGTGCCAGCAGCTACGGACGGGCAGGAAAACTGTTTTTT